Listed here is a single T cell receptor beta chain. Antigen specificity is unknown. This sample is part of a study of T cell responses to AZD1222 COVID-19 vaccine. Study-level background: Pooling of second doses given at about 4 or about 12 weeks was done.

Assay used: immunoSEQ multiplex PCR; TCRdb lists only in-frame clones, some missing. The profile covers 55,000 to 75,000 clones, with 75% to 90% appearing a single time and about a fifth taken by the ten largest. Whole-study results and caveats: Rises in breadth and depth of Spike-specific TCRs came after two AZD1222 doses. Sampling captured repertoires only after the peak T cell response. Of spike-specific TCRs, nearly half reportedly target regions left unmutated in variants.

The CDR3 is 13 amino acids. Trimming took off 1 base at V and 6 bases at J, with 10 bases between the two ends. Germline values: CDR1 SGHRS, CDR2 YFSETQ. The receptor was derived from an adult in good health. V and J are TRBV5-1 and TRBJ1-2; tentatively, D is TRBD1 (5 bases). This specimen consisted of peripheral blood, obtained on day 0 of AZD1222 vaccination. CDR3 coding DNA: TGCGCCAGCAGCTTGCCAGGGAGCAATGGCTACACCTTC. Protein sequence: CASSLPGSNGYTF.